This entry features one T cell receptor (beta chain) sequence. As for time point: pretreatment peripheral blood. Patients yielded 1 to 8 samples each, pretreatment and on-treatment. This entry belongs to a study of PD-L1 blockade in urothelial cancer. At the level of the study: About 90% of the roughly 29 patients were men with bladder-origin urothelial cancer.

Measured with immunoSEQ multiplex PCR; TCRdb has only the in-frame clones, and not every one. This sample has 50,000 or so clones, with about 86% found just once. The V gene's germline CDR1 is SEHNR and CDR2 FQNEAQ (reference sequence). This CDR3 is 17 amino acids long. Trimming at V came to 6 bases and at J to 7 bases, leaving 17 bases not matched to a gene. Sample: PBMCs, taken around atezolizumab (anti-PD-L1) treatment. The chain carries TRBV7-9 and TRBJ2-1; 8 positions match TRBD2. The receptor comes from a man in his 60s with urothelial cancer. CDR3 amino acids: CASSTIRGSGKGNEQFF. The CDR3 DNA is TGTGCCAGCAGTACTATTAGGGGTAGCGGGAAGGGTAATGAGCAGTTCTTC.